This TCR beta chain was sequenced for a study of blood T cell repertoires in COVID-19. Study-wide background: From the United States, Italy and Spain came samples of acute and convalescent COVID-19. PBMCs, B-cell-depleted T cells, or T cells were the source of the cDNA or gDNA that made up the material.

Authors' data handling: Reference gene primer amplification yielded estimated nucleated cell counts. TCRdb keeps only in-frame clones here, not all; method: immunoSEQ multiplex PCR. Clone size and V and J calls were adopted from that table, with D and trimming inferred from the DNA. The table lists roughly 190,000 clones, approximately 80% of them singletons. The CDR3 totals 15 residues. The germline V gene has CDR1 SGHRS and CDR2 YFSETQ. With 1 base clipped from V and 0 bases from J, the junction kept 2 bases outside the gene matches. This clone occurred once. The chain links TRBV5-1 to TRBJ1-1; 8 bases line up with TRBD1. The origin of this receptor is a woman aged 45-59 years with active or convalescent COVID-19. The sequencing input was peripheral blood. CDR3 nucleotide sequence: TGCGCCAGCAGCTTGAACAGGGGGTTGAACACTGAAGCTTTCTTT. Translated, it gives CASSLNRGLNTEAFF.